The sequence of this T cell receptor beta chain was determined in a study of CD8 T cells in Susac syndrome. About this clonotype itself: Its antigen is unknown.

Random hexamers primed reverse transcription of about 0.5 to 1 ug RNA. Multiplex PCR with immunoSEQ amplified the TCR beta CDR3 across 54 Vbeta and 13 Jbeta. TCRdb ran MiXCR on the immunoSEQ multiplex PCR reads and lists one entry per CDR3 protein. The table shows 160,000 or so distinct CDR3 sequences, with approximately 95% occurring only once. Points from the study as a whole: Susac syndrome CD4+ T cell repertoires showed no clonal expansion.

CDR3 length: 13 residues. Germline V gene sequence: CDR1 DFQATT, CDR2 SNEGSKA (reference sequence). Trimming took off 4 bases at V and 5 bases at J, with 14 bases between the two ends. V and J are TRBV20-1 and TRBJ2-5, with no clear D. This TCR derives from a human donor with Susac syndrome. Sequenced: CD4+ T cells from PBMCs. CDR3 nucleotides: TGCAGTGCTACGATGTTAGTCCAGGAGACCCAGTACTTC. It codes for CSATMLVQETQYF.